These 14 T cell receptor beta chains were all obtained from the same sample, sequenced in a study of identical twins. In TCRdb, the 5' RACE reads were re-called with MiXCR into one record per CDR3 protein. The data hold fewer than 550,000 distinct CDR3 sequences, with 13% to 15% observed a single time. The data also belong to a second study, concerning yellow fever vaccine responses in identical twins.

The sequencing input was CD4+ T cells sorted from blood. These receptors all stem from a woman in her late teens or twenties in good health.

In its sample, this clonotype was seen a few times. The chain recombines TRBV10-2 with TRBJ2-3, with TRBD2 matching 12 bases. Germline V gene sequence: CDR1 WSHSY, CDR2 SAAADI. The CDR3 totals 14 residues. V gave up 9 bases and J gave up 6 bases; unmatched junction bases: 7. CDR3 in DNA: TGCGCCAGTAGGACTAGCGGGGTGGGTGATACGCAGTATTTT. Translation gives CASRTSGVGDTQYF.

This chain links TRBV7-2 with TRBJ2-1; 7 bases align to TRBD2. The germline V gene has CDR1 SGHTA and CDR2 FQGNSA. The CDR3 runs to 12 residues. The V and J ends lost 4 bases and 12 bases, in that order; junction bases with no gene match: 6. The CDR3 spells CASSWGGRRQFF. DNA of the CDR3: TGTGCCAGCAGCTGGGGGGGTCGGCGGCAGTTCTTC.

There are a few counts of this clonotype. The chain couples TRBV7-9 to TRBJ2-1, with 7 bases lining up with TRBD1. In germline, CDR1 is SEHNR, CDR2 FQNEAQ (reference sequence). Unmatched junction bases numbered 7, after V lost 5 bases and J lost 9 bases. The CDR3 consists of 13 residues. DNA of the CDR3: TGTGCCAGCAGCATGACACAGGGGAGTGAGCAGTTCTTC. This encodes CASSMTQGSEQFF. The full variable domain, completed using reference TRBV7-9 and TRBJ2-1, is DTGVSQNPRHKITKRGQNVTFRCDPISEHNRLYWYRQTLGQGPEFLTYFQNEAQLEKSRLLSDRFSAERPKGSFSTLEIQRTEQGDSAMYLCASSMTQGSEQFFGPGTRLTVL.

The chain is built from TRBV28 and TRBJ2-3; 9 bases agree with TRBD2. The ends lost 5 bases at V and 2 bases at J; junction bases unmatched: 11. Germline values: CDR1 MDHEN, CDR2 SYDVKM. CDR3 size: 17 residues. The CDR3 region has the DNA TGTGCCAGCAGTCCTACTCCGACTAGCGGAAACACAGATACGCAGTATTTT. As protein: CASSPTPTSGNTDTQYF.

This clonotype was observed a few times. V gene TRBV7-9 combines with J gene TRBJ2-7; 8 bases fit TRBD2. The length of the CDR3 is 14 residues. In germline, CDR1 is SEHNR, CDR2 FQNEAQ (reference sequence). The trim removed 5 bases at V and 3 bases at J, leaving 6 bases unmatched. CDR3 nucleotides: TGTGCCAGCAGCGTTAGCGGGGCAGGCTACGAGCAGTACTTC. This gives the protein CASSVSGAGYEQYF.

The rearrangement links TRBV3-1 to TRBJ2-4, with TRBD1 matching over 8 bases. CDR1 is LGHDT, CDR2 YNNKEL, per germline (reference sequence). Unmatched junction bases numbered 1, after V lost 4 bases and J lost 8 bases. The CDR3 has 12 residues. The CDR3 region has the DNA TGTGCCAGCAGCCCGACAGGGGACATTCAGTACTTC. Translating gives CASSPTGDIQYF.

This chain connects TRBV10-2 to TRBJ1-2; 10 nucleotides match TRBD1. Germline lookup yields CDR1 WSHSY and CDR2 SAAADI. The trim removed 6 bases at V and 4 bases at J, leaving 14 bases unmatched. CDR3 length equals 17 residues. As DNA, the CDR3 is TGCGCCAGCAGGCGGGACAGGGGTTACCAGAGCGGCTATGGCTACACCTTC. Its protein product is CASRRDRGYQSGYGYTF.

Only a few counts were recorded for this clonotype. In DNA form, the CDR3 reads TGTGCCAGCAGCCAAGGGCCCACCGGGGAGCTGTTTTTT. The encoded protein is CASSQGPTGELFF. This chain links TRBV7-3 with TRBJ2-2; no clear D gene. Trimming took 5 bases from V and 4 from J, leaving 8 bases between them. Germline-derived CDR1 and CDR2 are SGHTA and FQGTGA. The length of the CDR3 is 13 residues.

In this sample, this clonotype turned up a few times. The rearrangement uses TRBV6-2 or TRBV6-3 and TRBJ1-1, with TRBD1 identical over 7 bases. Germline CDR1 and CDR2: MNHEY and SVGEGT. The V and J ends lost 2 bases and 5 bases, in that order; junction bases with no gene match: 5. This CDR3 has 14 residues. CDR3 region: CASSYRQGRTEAFF. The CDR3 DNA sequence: TGTGCCAGCAGTTACCGACAGGGAAGAACTGAAGCTTTCTTT.

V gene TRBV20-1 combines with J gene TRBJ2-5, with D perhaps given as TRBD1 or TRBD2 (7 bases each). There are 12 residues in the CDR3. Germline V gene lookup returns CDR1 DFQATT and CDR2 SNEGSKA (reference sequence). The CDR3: CRGRDSQETQYF. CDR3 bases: TGCAGGGGGAGGGACAGCCAAGAGACCCAGTACTTC.

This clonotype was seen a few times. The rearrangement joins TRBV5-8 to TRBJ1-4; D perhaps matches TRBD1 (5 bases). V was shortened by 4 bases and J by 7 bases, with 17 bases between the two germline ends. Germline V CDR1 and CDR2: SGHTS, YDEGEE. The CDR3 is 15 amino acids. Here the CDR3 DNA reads TGTGCCAGCAGCCCAACTGGGGCTAGGGGTGAAAAACTGTTTTTT. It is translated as CASSPTGARGEKLFF.

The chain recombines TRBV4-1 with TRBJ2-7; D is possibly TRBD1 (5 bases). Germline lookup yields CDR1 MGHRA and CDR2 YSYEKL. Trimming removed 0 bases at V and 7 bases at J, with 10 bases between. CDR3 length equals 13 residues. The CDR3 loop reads CASSQDQGWEQYF. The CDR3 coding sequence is TGCGCCAGCAGCCAAGACCAGGGTTGGGAGCAGTACTTC.

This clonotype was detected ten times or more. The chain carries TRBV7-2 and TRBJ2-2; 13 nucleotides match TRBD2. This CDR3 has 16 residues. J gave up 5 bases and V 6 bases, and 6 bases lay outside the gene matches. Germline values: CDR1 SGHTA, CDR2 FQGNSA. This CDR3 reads CASRPPGLAGTGELFF. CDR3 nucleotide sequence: TGTGCCAGCAGGCCACCGGGACTAGCGGGAACCGGGGAGCTGTTTTTT.

Written as DNA, the CDR3 is TGCAGTGGGGACAGGGGGTACACTGAAGCTTTCTTT. Translating gives CSGDRGYTEAFF. V is TRBV20-1 and J is TRBJ1-1; 11 bases map to TRBD1. The germline V gene has CDR1 DFQATT and CDR2 SNEGSKA (reference sequence). CDR3 size: 12 residues. V dropped 7 bases and J dropped 3; count of bases not matched to a gene: 1.